The next 21 T cell receptor beta chains were all read from a single sample in a study of regulatory T cells in long-lasting Graves disease. Time point reported: newly diagnosed GD, antithyroid drugs for less than 3 months. From PBMCs, RNA was extracted and then used to make the TCR library. According to the study, TCR beta libraries were built with iRepertoire HTBI primers and CDR3-region Arm-PCR. MiXCR, run by TCRdb on the multiplex PCR reads, gives a single entry per CDR3 protein. The sample holds 350,000 to 550,000 distinct CDR3 sequences, about 15% seen once. The sample also formed part of further work on T cells in Graves' hyperthyroidism and ophthalmopathy.

The material sequenced was peripheral blood mononuclear cells (PBMCs), taken at new diagnosis, from a patient treated with antithyroid drugs. The source is a woman under 40 with Graves disease.

In this sample, this clonotype turned up many times. This sequence joins TRBV30 and TRBJ1-2; 12 nucleotides match TRBD1. Per the germline V gene, CDR1 is GTSNPN and CDR2 is SVGIG (reference sequence). Trimming removed 1 base from V and 7 bases from J; junction bases left unmatched: 7. The CDR3 is 15 residues long. CDR3 amino acids: CAWSGGTGGASGYTF. CDR3 DNA: TGTGCCTGGAGTGGTGGGACAGGGGGCGCATCTGGCTACACCTTC.

This clonotype was detected a few times. This chain connects TRBV28 to TRBJ1-1, with a tentative D call TRBD1 (6 bases). V was cut by 6 bases and J by 1 base, with 12 bases left in between. The CDR3 is 14 amino acids. Germline V gives CDR1 MDHEN, CDR2 SYDVKM. CDR3 nucleotides: TGTGCCAGCAGCGAGACAGGCCGGAACACTGAAGCTTTCTTT. Protein product: CASSETGRNTEAFF.

This clonotype was picked up many times. The CDR3 DNA sequence: TGTGCCAGCAGTTTAGCGCTAGACGGCCCAGGCTACACCTTC. It specifies CASSLALDGPGYTF. This chain connects TRBV12-3 or TRBV12-4 to TRBJ1-2; D call uncertain. Between the trimmed V and J ends, which lost 0 bases and 8 bases, there was a span of 13 bases. The CDR3 spans 14 residues.

V gene TRBV10-3 combines with J gene TRBJ2-2; 12 nucleotides line up with TRBD2. Germline V gene data show CDR1 as ENHRY and CDR2 as SYGVKD. The CDR3 totals 15 residues. V lost 5 bases and J lost 4; bases outside the gene matches: 2. CDR3 sequence (DNA): TGTGCCATCAGTAGACTAGCGGGGGCCACCGGGGAGCTGTTTTTT. It translates to CAISRLAGATGELFF.

A note on this clonotype: This may be a read error: a much more frequent sequence differs by one nucleotide. The chain uses TRBV27 and TRBJ2-5; TRBD1 is a possible D gene (7 bases). V dropped 5 bases and J dropped 3 bases, with 19 bases sitting between them. CDR1 is MNHEY and CDR2 is SMNVEV in the germline V gene (reference sequence). The CDR3 totals 16 residues. The DNA of the CDR3 is TGTGCCAGCAGTGAATCCACCGCGGGACAGAAAGAGACCCAGTACTTC. Encoded protein: CASSESTAGQKETQYF.

CDR3 protein: CASSGGTSGSFDTGELFF. In nucleotides, the CDR3 is TGTGCCAGCAGCGGCGGGACTAGCGGGAGTTTCGACACCGGGGAGCTGTTTTTT. The V and J genes are TRBV9 and TRBJ2-2; 14 nucleotides match TRBD2. The CDR3 has 18 residues. Germline CDR1 reads SGDLS; CDR2 reads YYNGEE. V shed 3 bases, J shed 3 bases, and the junction held 7 bases outside the gene matches.

In this sample, this clonotype turned up many times. This chain connects TRBV20-1 to TRBJ2-3; 9 nucleotides agree with TRBD2. V lost 7 bases and J lost 4; bases outside the gene matches: 9. CDR3 length equals 14 residues. Germline CDR1 DFQATT, CDR2 SNEGSKA (reference sequence). The CDR3 DNA follows: TGCAGTGGCGCCGTAGCGGGAGTGCCAGATACGCAGTATTTT. Translating it yields CSGAVAGVPDTQYF.

This clonotype appeared a few times. This rearrangement joins TRBV13 to TRBJ2-7; 10 positions agree with TRBD1. Germline V gives CDR1 PRHDT, CDR2 FYEKMQ (reference sequence). The V gene end was trimmed by 5 bases and the J gene end by 4 bases; junction bases not matched to a gene: 8. The CDR3 sequence is 15 residues long. The CDR3 region has the DNA TGTGCCAGCAGCCCCTCCGGGACAGGGGTGTACGAGCAGTACTTC. Its protein product is CASSPSGTGVYEQYF.

This clonotype appeared many times. V usage is TRBV14 and J usage is TRBJ2-1; 9 bases map to TRBD2. V lost 4 bases, J lost 7 bases, and 8 bases stayed unmatched. The V gene's germline CDR1 is SGHDN and CDR2 FVKESK. This CDR3 is built from 15 residues. The CDR3 spells CASSPLAGPTNEQFF. CDR3 nucleotide sequence: TGTGCCAGCAGCCCCCTAGCGGGACCCACGAATGAGCAGTTCTTC.

There are many counts of this clonotype. The CDR3 spells CATGTDQETQYF. The CDR3 DNA sequence: TGTGCCACCGGGACGGATCAAGAGACCCAGTACTTC. The genes are TRBV28 and TRBJ2-5; D possibly matches TRBD1 or TRBD2 (5 bases each). Germline CDR1 and CDR2: MDHEN and SYDVKM. Trimming pared 10 bases from V and 2 bases from J, leaving 11 bases between. This CDR3 has 12 amino acids.

Comments on this clonotype: A far larger clone is one base from this, pointing to a likely read error. CDR3 nucleotides: TGCAGTGCTAGAGATATACGGGCCTCCTACAATGAGCAGTACTTC. It is translated as CSARDIRASYNEQYF. The chain has TRBV20-1 and TRBJ2-5, with D hard to call. Germline loops: CDR1 DFQATT, CDR2 SNEGSKA (reference sequence). V lost 0 bases and J 11 bases, leaving 22 bases between the germline ends. This CDR3 spans 15 amino acids.

In its sample, this clonotype was seen many times. The chain combines TRBV3-1 with TRBJ1-1, with unresolved D. Germline V gene lookup returns CDR1 LGHDT and CDR2 YNNKEL (reference sequence). Trimming left V 5 bases short and J 10 bases short, with 17 bases between. The length of the CDR3 is 13 residues. The CDR3 region has the DNA TGTGCCAGCAGCGGGTGGTTCGACGTACGAGCTTTCTTT. This sequence encodes CASSGWFDVRAFF. Full variable domain (rest looked up from reference TRBV3-1 and TRBJ1-1): DTAVSQTPKYLVTQMGNDKSIKCEQNLGHDTMYWYKQDSKKFLKIMFSYNNKELIINETVPNRFSPKSPDKAHLNLHINSLELGDSAVYFCASSGWFDVRAFFGQGTRLTVV.

This clonotype was detected many times. The chain uses TRBV5-1 and TRBJ2-1; 9 bases are a match to TRBD2. The V and J ends lost 4 bases and 8 bases, in that order; junction bases with no gene match: 7. This CDR3 is built from 14 residues. Germline CDR1 and CDR2: SGHRS and YFSETQ. The CDR3 nucleotides read TGCGCCAGCAGCCGTGGGACTAGCCCCCATGAGCAGTTCTTC. Translated, it gives CASSRGTSPHEQFF. Complete variable domain (other parts from reference TRBV5-1 and TRBJ2-1): KAGVTQTPRYLIKTRGQQVTLSCSPISGHRSVSWYQQTPGQGLQFLFEYFSETQRNKGNFPGRFSGRQFSNSRSEMNVSTLELGDSALYLCASSRGTSPHEQFFGPGTRLTVL.

This rearrangement joins TRBV29-1 to TRBJ1-6, with a possible D match to TRBD1 (6 bases). Germline assignment: CDR1 SQVTM and CDR2 ANQGSEA. CDR3 length: 13 residues. Between the trimmed V and J ends, which lost 5 bases and 8 bases, there was a span of 13 bases. The CDR3: CSVSVAGDSPLHF. CDR3 nucleotide sequence: TGCAGCGTTAGCGTGGCAGGGGATTCACCCCTCCACTTT.

This clonotype was counted a few times. The J gene is TRBJ2-3, the V gene TRBV28; D perhaps matches TRBD2 (7 bases). Deletions cut 6 bases from V and 2 bases from J, with 15 bases between. CDR3 length: 15 amino acids. Germline loops: CDR1 MDHEN, CDR2 SYDVKM. The CDR3 region is CASRGGGGTTDTQYF. CDR3 DNA sequence: TGTGCCAGCAGGGGGGGGGGCGGGACCACAGATACGCAGTATTTT.

This clonotype came up many times. The genes are TRBV30 and TRBJ1-5; 8 bases are shared with TRBD1. Germline CDR1 GTSNPN, CDR2 SVGIG (reference sequence). The CDR3 is made up of 15 amino acids. After removal of 5 bases from V and 11 bases from J, the junction contained 17 bases not matched to a gene. CDR3 in DNA: TGTGCCTGGGCGACCGGGACAGGCCATTCGGAGGCCCAGCATTTT. Its protein is CAWATGTGHSEAQHF.

The table lists this clonotype with a few counts. This may stem from a read error, because a much larger clone lies one nucleotide away. This chain uses TRBV11-3 with TRBJ2-3, with 12 bases lining up with TRBD2. Per germline, CDR1 SGHNT and CDR2 YENEEA. The CDR3 is made up of 16 amino acids. With V trimmed by 2 bases and J by 6 bases, 6 bases remained unmatched. The CDR3 reads CASSLRTSGDEDTQYF. The CDR3 DNA follows: TGTGCCAGCAGCTTACGGACTAGCGGGGATGAGGATACGCAGTATTTT.

V usage is TRBV7-3 and J usage is TRBJ1-1; TRBD1 matches at 7 bases. With 6 bases clipped from V and 6 bases from J, the junction kept 7 bases outside the gene matches. Germline values: CDR1 SGHTA, CDR2 FQGTGA. This CDR3 has 13 residues. The CDR3 coding sequence is TGTGCCAGCAGTAGGGGGCTGGGCGCTGAAGCTTTCTTT. This codes for CASSRGLGAEAFF.

Comment on this clonotype: A clone one base away is much larger, so this may be a read error. The chain carries TRBV11-2 and TRBJ2-5; the D gene could be TRBD1 or TRBD2 (6 bases each). This CDR3 has 14 amino acids. Trimming removed 4 bases at V and 0 bases at J, with 9 bases between. CDR1 is SGHAT and CDR2 is FQNNGV in the germline V gene. CDR3 sequence: CASSSGADQETQYF. The CDR3 DNA follows: TGTGCCAGCAGCTCGGGGGCAGACCAAGAGACCCAGTACTTC. Complete variable domain (other parts from reference TRBV11-2 and TRBJ2-5): EAGVAQSPRYKIIEKRQSVAFWCNPISGHATLYWYQQILGQGPKLLIQFQNNGVVDDSQLPKDRFSAERLKGVDSTLKIQPAKLEDSAVYLCASSSGADQETQYFGPGTRLLVL.

This clonotype was recorded many times. The chain carries TRBV6-1 and TRBJ1-1; no firm D call. V lost 7 bases, J lost 4 bases, and 16 bases lay in between. Germline CDR1 is MNHNS and CDR2 is SASEGT. The CDR3 spans 14 residues. This CDR3 reads CASKDPGIGTEAFF. CDR3 coding DNA: TGTGCCAGCAAGGATCCGGGGATTGGCACTGAAGCTTTCTTT.

This clonotype was seen at least ten times. A much bigger clone sits one base away, suggesting this may be a read error. V and J are TRBV11-2 and TRBJ2-2; possibly TRBD2 for D (5 bases). The CDR3 extends over 14 amino acids. The V end lost 1 base, the J end lost 4 bases, and 7 bases lay between the germline ends. In germline, CDR1 is SGHAT, CDR2 FQNNGV. This CDR3 is CASSLAGSTGELFF. CDR3 nucleotide sequence: TGTGCCAGCAGCTTAGCGGGGAGCACCGGGGAGCTGTTTTTT.